The 8 T cell receptor beta chains reported below all come from one sample, sequenced in a study of high-grade serous ovarian cancer treatment subgroups. TCRdb's table, derived via immunoSEQ multiplex PCR, lists solely in-frame clones and lacks some. This sample has 6,000 to 7,000 clones; more than 60% occur once, and the top ten carry over 9.5%. Tumor samples were obtained before definitive surgery or chemotherapy. The sequencing sample was made of tumor tissue. The receptors derive from a human donor with high-grade serous ovarian cancer.

The J gene is TRBJ1-2, the V gene TRBV28; tentative D call: TRBD1 (5 bases). The CDR3 spans 14 residues. Germline assignment: CDR1 MDHEN and CDR2 SYDVKM. Deletions cut 5 bases from V and 5 bases from J, with 15 bases between. The CDR3 reads CASSRPAGRYGYTF. CDR3 nucleotide sequence: TGTGCCAGCAGTCGCCCGGCGGGGCGATATGGCTACACCTTC.

The rearrangement uses TRBV7-9 and TRBJ2-2; TRBD2 matches at 8 bases. Trimming at V came to 5 bases and at J to 1 base, leaving 3 bases not matched to a gene. The CDR3 is made up of 15 amino acids. Germline assignment: CDR1 SEHNR and CDR2 FQNEAQ (reference sequence). DNA for the CDR3: TGTGCCAGCAGCCTTAGCGGGAAGAACACCGGGGAGCTGTTTTTT. Its protein product is CASSLSGKNTGELFF.

This chain connects TRBV2 to TRBJ1-6; no clear D. The V gene lost 4 bases and the J gene lost 14 bases, with 9 bases spanning the gap. CDR1 and CDR2 (germline): SNHLY, FYNNEI. There are 11 residues in the CDR3. Here the CDR3 DNA reads TGTGCCAGCAGTGGCGAGTATACCCTCCACTTT. It yields the protein CASSGEYTLHF.

The chain links TRBV5-6 to TRBJ2-7, with D perhaps TRBD2 (6 bases). The germline V gene has CDR1 SGHDT and CDR2 YYEEEE. V lost 4 bases and J 2 bases, leaving 13 bases between the germline ends. The CDR3 is 14 residues long. This CDR3 is CASSPRDSPYEQYF. CDR3 DNA sequence: TGTGCCAGCAGCCCAAGGGACTCTCCCTACGAGCAGTACTTC.

This sequence joins TRBV5-4 and TRBJ2-7; D is ambiguous. In germline, CDR1 is SGHNT, CDR2 YYREEE (reference sequence). The CDR3 contains 11 residues. V lost 0 bases to trimming and J lost 3 bases, with 1 base between them. This CDR3 is CASSLDYEQYF. The CDR3 DNA reads as TGTGCCAGCAGCTTGGACTACGAGCAGTACTTC.

The chain links TRBV30 to TRBJ2-5, with TRBD1 as a possible D gene (6 bases). With 5 bases removed from V and 4 bases from J, the gap between germline ends came to 8 bases. The CDR3 sequence is 11 residues long. Germline CDR1 and CDR2: GTSNPN and SVGIG (reference sequence). The CDR3 bases are TGTGCCTGGGCGACAGGAGAGACCCAGTACTTC. Amino acids: CAWATGETQYF.

The rearrangement uses TRBV11-2 and TRBJ2-1; D may correspond to TRBD1 or TRBD2 (5 bases each). With 2 bases removed from V and 8 bases from J, the gap between germline ends came to 13 bases. Germline V gene sequence: CDR1 SGHAT, CDR2 FQNNGV. The CDR3 loop spans 14 amino acids. The CDR3 sequence is CASSLRDRGDEQFF. In nucleotides, the CDR3 is TGTGCCAGCAGCTTACGGGACCGAGGGGATGAGCAGTTCTTC. The full variable domain, completed using reference TRBV11-2 and TRBJ2-1, is EAGVAQSPRYKIIEKRQSVAFWCNPISGHATLYWYQQILGQGPKLLIQFQNNGVVDDSQLPKDRFSAERLKGVDSTLKIQPAKLEDSAVYLCASSLRDRGDEQFFGPGTRLTVL.

The genes are TRBV12-5 and TRBJ2-7, with 8 nucleotides matching TRBD2. V trimming: 2 bases; J trimming: 3 bases; junction bases outside the gene matches: 9. The CDR3 consists of 16 residues. CDR1 and CDR2 from the germline V gene are LGHNT and FRNRAP. CDR3 coding DNA: TGTGCTAGTGGTTTGCCTTACGGGGGGGGTGGCTACGAGCAGTACTTC. This gives the protein CASGLPYGGGGYEQYF.